The 28 T cell receptor beta chains below all came from one sample that was sequenced in a study of CXCR3-negative and CXCR3-positive naive CD8 T cells. The study made its TRB cDNA libraries by 5' RACE, adding UMI labels. From the 5' RACE reads, TCRdb lists one entry per CDR3 protein and no DNA. The sample totals more than 45,000 distinct CDR3 sequences; its top ten clones hold around 0.4%. The sample was naive CXCR3- CD8+ T cells from blood. Indicated subset: CD45RO-CCR7+CD27+CD95- naive CD8+ T cells lacking CXCR3 (TNR3-). Source of these receptors: a human donor in good health. Some clones in this sample may be carry-over from other donors' samples.

The chain couples TRBV29-1 to TRBJ2-7; the D call of TRBD1 rests on TCRdb alone, since no DNA is present to check it. Germline assignment: CDR1 SQVTM and CDR2 ANQGSEA. The CDR3 runs to 12 residues. CDR3 loop: CSVGQATYEQYF.

The CDR3 here is CASLIGDTQYF. The V and J genes are TRBV27 and TRBJ2-3. Germline V gene lookup returns CDR1 MNHEY and CDR2 SMNVEV (reference sequence). The CDR3 has 11 residues.

The genes are TRBV11-3 and TRBJ2-1; TCRdb lists TRBD1, though no DNA is available to test this call. The CDR3 spans 14 residues. Per the germline V gene, CDR1 is SGHNT and CDR2 is YENEEA. Here the CDR3 reads CASSLGPGNNEQFF.

This sequence joins TRBV28 and TRBJ2-3; TCRdb picks TRBD1, but there is no DNA to check that call. The CDR3 covers 13 residues. Germline CDR1 reads MDHEN; CDR2 reads SYDVKM. CDR3 amino acids: CASGGGGTDTQYF.

The rearrangement links TRBV12-3 or TRBV12-4 to TRBJ2-1; TCRdb gives TRBD2 as the D gene, but with no DNA this cannot be confirmed. This CDR3 is built from 16 residues. CDR3 loop: CASRPLEASGVHEQFF.

This chain's CDR3 is CSCRWGNTEAFF. The V call is TRBV20-1, the J call TRBJ1-1. CDR1 DFQATT and CDR2 SNEGSKA come from the germline V gene (reference sequence). This CDR3 contains 12 residues.

CDR3 sequence: CSVWKSSGTEAFF. The chain recombines TRBV29-1 with TRBJ1-1. CDR1 is SQVTM, CDR2 ANQGSEA, per germline. The CDR3 is 13 residues long.

This chain uses TRBV7-9 with TRBJ1-6. Per germline, CDR1 SEHNR and CDR2 FQNEAQ (reference sequence). CDR3 length: 16 amino acids. CDR3 amino acids: CASSSARTENNSPLHF.

V usage is TRBV5-6 and J usage is TRBJ2-7; there is no DNA to check the TCRdb D call of TRBD1. CDR1 is SGHDT, CDR2 YYEEEE, per germline. This CDR3 region has 15 residues. CDR3 sequence: CASSLSLAGGYEQYF.

The genes are TRBV7-8 and TRBJ2-3; no DNA is available, so the TRBD2 call from TCRdb remains unchecked. This CDR3 is built from 15 residues. Germline CDR1 is SGHVS and CDR2 is FQNEAQ. The CDR3 sequence is CASSLAAGGRDTQYF.

This chain joins TRBV7-3 and TRBJ2-2; TCRdb selects TRBD2, and the lack of DNA leaves this call unchecked. In germline, CDR1 is SGHTA, CDR2 FQGTGA. The CDR3 totals 15 residues. The CDR3 is CASSSTRDSGRELFF.

The chain employs TRBV5-1 and TRBJ2-7. The CDR3 length is 14 residues. In germline, CDR1 is SGHRS, CDR2 YFSETQ. CDR3 sequence reads: CASQPADSSYEQYF.

The chain is built from TRBV12-3 or TRBV12-4 and TRBJ2-1; the D gene TCRdb calls, TRBD1, cannot be checked with no DNA. The CDR3 consists of 14 residues. This CDR3 reads CASDGDGDYNEQFF.

This sequence joins TRBV6-4 and TRBJ2-2. CDR1 MRHNA and CDR2 SNTAGT come from the germline V gene. This CDR3 contains 13 residues. The CDR3 is CASSDTNTGELFF.

V is TRBV7-2 and J is TRBJ2-3; the TRBD2 assignment by TCRdb is unverifiable without DNA. The germline V gene encodes CDR1 SGHTA and CDR2 FQGNSA. This CDR3 is built from 15 residues. Here the CDR3 reads CASSLASGGIDTQYF.

V is TRBV18 and J is TRBJ2-7. Germline CDR1 is KGHSH and CDR2 is LQKENI. This CDR3 region has 14 residues. CDR3 protein: CASSPQDSPYEQYF. Variable domain in full (rest from reference TRBV18 and TRBJ2-7): NAGVMQNPRHLVRRRGQEARLRCSPMKGHSHVYWYRQLPEEGLKFMVYLQKENIIDESGMPKERFSAEFPKEGPSILRIQQVVRGDSAAYFCASSPQDSPYEQYFGPGTRLTVT.

This chain uses TRBV7-9 with TRBJ1-5; TCRdb names TRBD1, which stays unverified in the absence of DNA. This CDR3 has 14 amino acids. From germline, CDR1 is SEHNR and CDR2 FQNEAQ (reference sequence). The CDR3 region is CASSLEGGNQPQHF.

The genes are TRBV5-5 and TRBJ2-3. CDR3 size: 13 residues. Germline CDR1 SGHKS, CDR2 YYEKEE (reference sequence). Here the CDR3 reads CASSLEGSDTQYF.

This chain links TRBV20-1 with TRBJ2-7. The CDR3 loop spans 14 amino acids. CDR1 and CDR2 from the germline V gene are DFQATT and SNEGSKA (reference sequence). The CDR3 sequence is CSARDEAGYYEQYF.

The CDR3 spells CASSAKLADEETQYF. This chain uses TRBV7-3 with TRBJ2-5; the TRBD2 assignment by TCRdb is unverifiable without DNA. Germline values: CDR1 SGHTA, CDR2 FQGTGA. The CDR3 extends over 15 amino acids.

This chain links TRBV7-6 with TRBJ2-1; absent DNA, TCRdb's TRBD2 call cannot be checked. Germline assignment: CDR1 SGHVS and CDR2 FNYEAQ. This CDR3 has 15 residues. The CDR3 region is CASSGGLAGESEQFF.

The chain employs TRBV6-6 and TRBJ1-1; TCRdb picks TRBD1, but there is no DNA to check that call. Germline loops: CDR1 MNHNY, CDR2 SVGAGI (reference sequence). The CDR3 covers 13 residues. CDR3 sequence reads: CASSDTGGLGAFF.

The genes are TRBV7-9 and TRBJ2-5. The CDR3 has 13 residues. Germline CDR1 is SEHNR and CDR2 is FQNEAQ (reference sequence). The CDR3 spells CASSPDGQETQYF.

CDR3: CASSPGLATTGELFF. V gene TRBV7-3 combines with J gene TRBJ2-2; TCRdb indicates TRBD2, and absent DNA this call remains unverified. The CDR3 is made up of 15 amino acids. Per germline, CDR1 SGHTA and CDR2 FQGTGA.

The gene calls are TRBV5-6 and TRBJ2-7; TCRdb lists TRBD1, though no DNA is available to test this call. This CDR3 comprises 15 residues. Germline CDR1 and CDR2: SGHDT and YYEEEE. The CDR3 loop reads CASSLGGTGGYEQYF.

V usage is TRBV14 and J usage is TRBJ1-4; the D gene TCRdb calls, TRBD1, cannot be checked with no DNA. The CDR3 totals 19 residues. Germline assignment: CDR1 SGHDN and CDR2 FVKESK. CDR3 sequence reads: CASSQDAPPGGQEFEKLFF.

This chain joins TRBV9 and TRBJ2-1; as DNA is missing, the TRBD2 call by TCRdb cannot be tested. Germline V gene data show CDR1 as SGDLS and CDR2 as YYNGEE. The CDR3 is 12 residues long. CDR3 loop: CASSLWADEQFF. The full variable domain, with the rest looked up from reference TRBV9 and TRBJ2-1, is DSGVTQTPKHLITATGQRVTLRCSPRSGDLSVYWYQQSLDQGLQFLIQYYNGEERAKGNILERFSAQQFPDLHSELNLSSLELGDSALYFCASSLWADEQFFGPGTRLTVL.

The rearrangement joins TRBV20-1 to TRBJ2-3. Looked up from germline, CDR1 is DFQATT and CDR2 is SNEGSKA (reference sequence). The CDR3 is 11 amino acids. The CDR3 is CSARWSDTQYF.